This T cell receptor beta chain was captured by sequencing in a study of T cell responses to AZD1222 COVID-19 vaccine. Study-wide context: Some second doses came at about 4 weeks and others at about 12 weeks; these were pooled.

Turning to this clone: What it recognizes is unknown.

Findings and limits, study-wide: Repertoires were collected only later (after the peak T cell response had occurred).

The CDR3 runs to 17 residues. Germline V gene data show CDR1 as LGHNA and CDR2 as YNFKEQ. V was trimmed by 1 base and J by 0 bases, leaving 15 bases between them. The assay was immunoSEQ multiplex PCR, and TCRdb's table has in-frame clones only and misses some. The table shows under 130,000 clones, with roughly 82% occurring only once. The chain has TRBV4-2 and TRBJ1-1; D might be TRBD1 (5 bases). The TCR originated in an adult in good health. The specimen comprised peripheral blood, sampled on day 0 of AZD1222 vaccination. The CDR3 here is CASSQAGHIDMNTEAFF. The CDR3 coding sequence is TGTGCCAGCAGCCAAGCCGGACACATCGACATGAACACTGAAGCTTTCTTT.